This T cell receptor beta chain is from a study of T cells in Graves' hyperthyroidism and ophthalmopathy. RNA transcripts were the template for amplifying TCR beta CDR3 regions. Using the HTBI primer set, a first-round RT-PCR was run on the TCR CDR3. TCRdb used MiXCR to reprocess the multiplex PCR reads, holding one entry per CDR3 protein. This table has fewer than 800,000 distinct CDR3 sequences, about 17% appearing once. Study outcomes and limitations: Also found in blood were most expanded thyroid clonotypes above 0.001.

Turning to this clonotype: Antigen unknown.

This CDR3 is 13 amino acids long. CDR1 is KGHSH, CDR2 LQKENI, per germline. V lost 5 bases and J lost 7; bases outside the gene matches: 5. What was sequenced was blood. The source of this sequence is a man aged 18 to 30 with Graves' hyperthyroidism. The J gene is TRBJ1-5, the V gene TRBV18, with TRBD1 matching 7 bases. The CDR3: CASSSGQWQPQHF. The CDR3 DNA sequence: TGTGCCAGCTCATCGGGACAGTGGCAGCCCCAGCATTTT.